A selection of T cell receptor beta chains follows, all from one sample in a study of T-cell reconstitution after alpha-beta-depleted transplantation in children. TCRdb independently ran MiXCR on the PCR reads; one entry per CDR3 protein. The data contain 330,000 or so distinct CDR3 sequences, around 7.3% of them singletons. The source was peripheral blood, collected 360 days after TCRalphabeta/CD19-depleted stem cell transplant. Every receptor here comes from a female patient aged 2-9 years who had a stem cell transplant for Fanconi anemia, so the T cells may come from the graft donor. Both conserved end residues are part of each CDR3. The order of the fields is CDR3 protein, CDR3 DNA, V gene, J gene, clone size, D gene. A D gene is named only where the DNA matches it firmly. Only part of the rows carry a size: once, few, many, or a class if the clone is expanded.

CDR3: CASGQRGVDTGELFF
DNA: TGTGCCAGCGGCCAGCGGGGGGTTGACACCGGGGAGCTGTTTTTT
V: TRBV7-2
J: TRBJ2-2
size: NA
D: TRBD2

CDR3: CAIRGLESGELFF
DNA: TGTGCCATCAGGGGACTAGAGTCCGGGGAGCTGTTTTTT
V: TRBV10-3
J: TRBJ2-2
size: many
D: TRBD2

CDR3: CAWSEYAGGPNEQFF
DNA: TGTGCCTGGAGCGAATATGCTGGGGGGCCGAATGAGCAGTTCTTC
V: TRBV30
J: TRBJ2-1
size: NA
D: NA

CDR3: CASSQVSASGSTDTQYF
DNA: TGTGCCAGCAGCCAAGTTAGCGCTAGCGGAAGCACAGATACGCAGTATTTT
V: TRBV4-2
J: TRBJ2-3
size: NA
D: TRBD2

CDR3: CASSSRPFEAFF
DNA: TGTGCCAGCAGTTCCCGACCGTTTGAAGCTTTCTTT
V: TRBV28
J: TRBJ1-1
size: few
D: NA

CDR3: CASSPRGALAGLQYF
DNA: TGTGCCAGCAGCCCCAGGGGAGCACTAGCGGGGCTCCAGTACTTC
V: TRBV7-2
J: TRBJ2-7
size: few
D: TRBD2

CDR3: CASSLRPLGVGRLSSYNEQFF
DNA: TGTGCCAGCAGCCTAAGGCCCTTGGGTGTGGGGCGCCTGAGCTCCTACAATGAGCAGTTCTTC
V: TRBV7-3
J: TRBJ2-1
size: many
D: NA

CDR3: CASSYFWGQENSPLHF
DNA: TGTGCCAGCAGTTATTTTTGGGGGCAGGAAAATTCACCCCTCCACTTT
V: TRBV6-5
J: TRBJ1-6
size: few
D: NA

CDR3: CASSLGAASLGINNEQFF
DNA: TGCGCCAGCAGCTTGGGCGCAGCCTCCTTAGGAATAAACAATGAGCAGTTCTTC
V: TRBV5-1
J: TRBJ2-1
size: many
D: NA

CDR3: CASSSLYPSGLSGNTIYF
DNA: TGTGCCAGCAGCTCTCTCTACCCCTCGGGGCTCTCTGGAAACACCATATATTTT
V: TRBV5-5
J: TRBJ1-3
size: NA
D: NA

CDR3: CASSLAPPTSGTIPSYEQYF
DNA: TGCGCCAGCAGCTTGGCCCCCCCCACTAGCGGGACGATTCCTTCCTACGAGCAGTACTTC
V: TRBV5-1
J: TRBJ2-7
size: many
D: TRBD2

CDR3: CASSSVGAAYNEQFF
DNA: TGTGCCAGCAGCTCCGTAGGGGCTGCCTACAATGAGCAGTTCTTC
V: TRBV28
J: TRBJ2-1
size: NA
D: NA

CDR3: CAIGQGAEETQYF
DNA: TGTGCCATCGGACAGGGGGCGGAAGAGACCCAGTACTTC
V: TRBV10-3
J: TRBJ2-5
size: few
D: TRBD1

CDR3: CASSSPVSVEREGPNNEQFF
DNA: TGTGCCAGCAGCTCGCCTGTCTCAGTCGAGCGGGAGGGCCCCAACAATGAGCAGTTCTTC
V: TRBV11-1
J: TRBJ2-1
size: NA
D: TRBD2

CDR3: CSARKSSSGQETQYF
DNA: TGCAGTGCTAGAAAGTCCTCTAGCGGTCAAGAGACCCAGTACTTC
V: TRBV20-1
J: TRBJ2-5
size: many
D: TRBD2

CDR3: CARFEGTGQFF
DNA: TGTGCCCGCTTCGAGGGGACGGGGCAGTTCTTC
V: TRBV30
J: TRBJ2-1
size: NA
D: NA

CDR3: CASSPDGRNTIYF
DNA: TGCGCCAGCAGCCCCGACGGAAGGAACACCATATATTTT
V: TRBV4-3
J: TRBJ1-3
size: many
D: NA

CDR3: CASSQGLARSYEQYF
DNA: TGCGCCAGCAGCCAAGGACTAGCTAGGTCCTACGAGCAGTACTTC
V: TRBV4-1
J: TRBJ2-7
size: many
D: TRBD2

CDR3: CSVEDGDRNEKLFF
DNA: TGCAGCGTTGAAGATGGGGACAGAAATGAAAAACTGTTTTTT
V: TRBV29-1
J: TRBJ1-4
size: many
D: TRBD1

CDR3: CASSPPGEDTQYF
DNA: TGTGCCAGCAGCCCCCCGGGGGAAGATACGCAGTATTTT
V: TRBV6-1
J: TRBJ2-3
size: many
D: NA

CDR3: CASSLGVRERTYEQYF
DNA: TGTGCCAGCAGCTTGGGGGTTCGGGAGAGAACCTACGAGCAGTACTTC
V: TRBV5-6
J: TRBJ2-7
size: NA
D: NA

CDR3: CASSALREKDGNSGNTIYF
DNA: TGTGCCAGCAGTGCTCTCCGAGAAAAGGATGGGAACTCTGGAAACACCATATATTTT
V: TRBV25-1
J: TRBJ1-3
size: few
D: NA

CDR3: CATSDPGYTNGYTF
DNA: TGTGCCACCAGTGACCCCGGGTATACAAATGGCTACACCTTC
V: TRBV24-1
J: TRBJ1-2
size: NA
D: NA

CDR3: CASSLYSLAGTGELFF
DNA: TGTGCCAGCAGTTTATATTCCCTAGCGGGCACCGGGGAGCTGTTTTTT
V: TRBV28
J: TRBJ2-2
size: many
D: TRBD2

CDR3: CSARGDRDNEQYF
DNA: TGCAGTGCTAGGGGGGACAGGGATAACGAGCAGTACTTC
V: TRBV20-1
J: TRBJ2-7
size: many
D: TRBD1

CDR3: CSVDTGQGGSEQYF
DNA: TGCAGCGTTGATACCGGGCAGGGAGGGTCCGAGCAGTACTTC
V: TRBV29-1
J: TRBJ2-7
size: many
D: TRBD2

CDR3: CSAQSVIQRETTYF
DNA: TGCAGTGCTCAGTCCGTCATCCAGCGGGAGACAACGTACTTC
V: TRBV20-1
J: TRBJ2-7
size: few
D: TRBD2

CDR3: CAIQPDTSTNEKLFF
DNA: TGTGCCATCCAACCCGACACTTCAACTAATGAAAAACTGTTTTTT
V: TRBV15
J: TRBJ1-4
size: many
D: NA

CDR3: CASSLTDLPGSPLHF
DNA: TGTGCCAGCAGTTTGACAGACCTGCCGGGTTCACCCCTCCACTTT
V: TRBV12-3/TRBV12-4
J: TRBJ1-6
size: many
D: NA

CDR3: CASSLILGTSYEQYF
DNA: TGTGCCAGCAGCTTAATCCTTGGGACTAGCTACGAGCAGTACTTC
V: TRBV7-9
J: TRBJ2-7
size: many
D: TRBD2

CDR3: CASSSLTSGGPRSYNEQFF
DNA: TGTGCCAGCAGCTCTCTGACTAGCGGGGGGCCACGCTCCTACAATGAGCAGTTCTTC
V: TRBV11-1
J: TRBJ2-1
size: few
D: TRBD2

CDR3: CSARDLPDRVNEKLFF
DNA: TGCAGTGCTAGAGATCTTCCCGACAGGGTTAATGAAAAACTGTTTTTT
V: TRBV20-1
J: TRBJ1-4
size: many
D: TRBD1

CDR3: CASRDGIGVTDTQYF
DNA: TGTGCCAGCAGGGACGGGATTGGGGTGACAGATACGCAGTATTTT
V: TRBV6-1
J: TRBJ2-3
size: NA
D: NA

CDR3: CASSPLSDVAQPQHF
DNA: TGTGCCAGCAGCCCCCTTAGCGACGTTGCTCAGCCCCAGCATTTT
V: TRBV27
J: TRBJ1-5
size: few
D: NA

CDR3: CASSAPGPSSYNEQFF
DNA: TGTGCCAGCAGTGCCCCCGGTCCGAGCTCCTACAATGAGCAGTTCTTC
V: TRBV2
J: TRBJ2-1
size: few
D: NA

CDR3: CATSSNRGRGSGAIYNEQFF
DNA: TGTGCCACCAGTTCCAATCGGGGGCGAGGGAGCGGGGCCATCTACAATGAGCAGTTCTTC
V: TRBV24-1
J: TRBJ2-1
size: many
D: NA

CDR3: CASSPPGGENTF
DNA: TGTGCCAGCAGTCCCCCGGGCGGGGAGAACACCTTC
V: TRBV27
J: TRBJ1-2
size: few
D: NA

CDR3: CASSDRGRYYGYTF
DNA: TGTGCCAGCAGTGACAGGGGGCGTTACTATGGCTACACCTTC
V: TRBV27
J: TRBJ1-2
size: many
D: TRBD1

CDR3: CASSIVRQVNQPQHF
DNA: TGTGCCAGTAGTATAGTTAGGCAGGTGAATCAGCCCCAGCATTTT
V: TRBV19
J: TRBJ1-5
size: few
D: NA